This T cell receptor beta chain was retrieved from a study of T cells in Graves' hyperthyroidism and ophthalmopathy. Study-wide results and caveats: Peripheral blood also featured most of the thyroid clonotypes expanded above 0.001.

RNA transcripts gave rise to amplified TCR beta CDR3 regions. RT-PCR in the first round (using the HTBI primer set) targeted the TCR CDR3. TCRdb used MiXCR to reprocess the multiplex PCR reads, holding one entry per CDR3 protein. The repertoire consists of 300,000 to 350,000 distinct CDR3 sequences, with around 18% occurring once and the leading ten covering 15% to 19%. The diagnostic basis comprised clinical symptoms, serum thyroxine and TRAb, thyroid ultrasound and orbital computed tomography. Cells are PBMCs isolated from 9 to 10 ml of fresh blood. The CDR3 is 16 residues long. V was pared by 5 bases and J by 0 bases, with 16 bases between. The germline gives CDR1 SGHTA, CDR2 FQGNSA. In regard to this clonotype: Its antigen is still unknown.

Input material: blood. This receptor was obtained from a woman aged 40 to 50 with Graves' ophthalmopathy. The chain carries TRBV7-2 and TRBJ2-5; TRBD1 or TRBD2 may be the D gene (5 bases each). In DNA form, the CDR3 reads TGTGCCAGCAGCCTCGGACATTCCGGGAACCAAGAGACCCAGTACTTC. The encoded protein is CASSLGHSGNQETQYF.